A single sample gave rise to the 32 T cell receptor beta chains below, sequenced in a study of spatial heterogeneity in lung cancer. Indicated time point: sample taken at primary tumor resection. The sequenced material consisted of unsorted whole RNA from tumor, nontumor lung or frozen PBMC. One entry per CDR3 protein results from TCRdb running MiXCR on the 5' RACE reads. The sample records about 11,000 distinct CDR3 sequences, around 6.6% being singletons. The sequences come from PBMCs, collected at surgery. These receptors were taken from a male donor with early-stage non-small cell lung cancer.

This clonotype is medium-sized in the sample. Found in a library prepared for alpha chains, this beta chain is an off-target read, and its abundance has little meaning. V and J are TRBV9 and TRBJ2-3; no clear D gene. The V gene lost 0 bases and the J gene lost 2 bases, with 4 bases spanning the gap. This CDR3 comprises 13 residues. CDR1 and CDR2 from the germline V gene are SGDLS and YYNGEE. Here the CDR3 reads CASSVGITDTQYF. As DNA, the CDR3 is TGTGCCAGCAGCGTAGGGATCACAGATACGCAGTATTTT.

About this clonotype itself: Since the library was made to target alpha chains, this beta chain is a stray read and its abundance is not meaningful. CDR3 coding DNA: TGCGCCAGCAGCTTGGGACTAGCGGGAGGGATCTACAATGAGCAGTTCTTC. It yields the protein CASSLGLAGGIYNEQFF. The gene calls are TRBV5-1 and TRBJ2-1; 14 bases match TRBD2. Looked up from germline, CDR1 is SGHRS and CDR2 is YFSETQ. CDR3 length: 17 residues. V was pared by 0 bases and J by 3 bases, with 2 bases of the junction left unmatched.

This clonotype was detected a few times. Within a library made for alpha chains, this beta chain is off target, and its count is uninformative. V is TRBV7-9 and J is TRBJ2-7, with TRBD2 identical over 9 bases. The V and J ends lost 1 base and 1 base, in that order; junction bases with no gene match: 2. Germline-derived CDR1 and CDR2 are SEHNR and FQNEAQ (reference sequence). CDR3 size: 15 residues. The CDR3 protein is CASSLDAGGSYEQYF. DNA for the CDR3: TGTGCCAGCAGCTTAGATGCGGGAGGGTCCTACGAGCAGTACTTC.

This clonotype appeared many times. This beta chain turned up in a library designed for alpha chains; as an off-target read, its abundance says little. The chain uses TRBV7-9 and TRBJ2-5; D may be TRBD2 (6 bases). Germline V gene data show CDR1 as SEHNR and CDR2 as FQNEAQ (reference sequence). V was clipped by 0 bases and J by 5 bases, with 10 bases between them. The CDR3 has 14 amino acids. CDR3 sequence (DNA): TGTGCCAGCAGCTTAGCCGGAGGGGACGAGACCCAGTACTTC. Residues: CASSLAGGDETQYF. Based on the CDR3 plus reference TRBV7-9 and TRBJ2-5, the full variable domain is DTGVSQNPRHKITKRGQNVTFRCDPISEHNRLYWYRQTLGQGPEFLTYFQNEAQLEKSRLLSDRFSAERPKGSFSTLEIQRTEQGDSAMYLCASSLAGGDETQYFGPGTRLLVL.

For this clonotype: Within a library made for alpha chains, this beta chain is off target, and its count is uninformative. V gene TRBV18 combines with J gene TRBJ1-5, with a weak D call TRBD1 (5 bases). Germline values: CDR1 KGHSH, CDR2 LQKENI. V lost 2 bases and J 3 bases, leaving 17 bases between the germline ends. This CDR3 contains 17 residues. As DNA, the CDR3 is TGTGCCAGCTCACCAACCCCAGAAGTACAGGACAATCAGCCCCAGCATTTT. It is translated as CASSPTPEVQDNQPQHF.

Turning to this clonotype: This beta chain is a stray read from a library made for alpha chains; its abundance is not meaningful. The chain couples TRBV19 to TRBJ1-5; D is unresolved. Looked up from germline, CDR1 is LNHDA and CDR2 is SQIVND (reference sequence). V was shortened by 3 bases and J by 4 bases, with 7 bases between the two germline ends. This CDR3 spans 13 amino acids. The CDR3 protein is CASSIGENQPQHF. The CDR3 nucleotides are TGTGCCAGTAGTATCGGAGAAAATCAGCCCCAGCATTTT.

There are many counts of this clonotype. As an off-target read in a library built for alpha chains, this beta chain has a frequency of little significance. The chain is built from TRBV12-3 or TRBV12-4 and TRBJ2-1; 9 bases match TRBD2. V shed 6 bases and J 4 bases; nucleotides not matched to a gene: 7. CDR3 length: 15 residues. The CDR3 sequence is CASRGTTSGYNEQFF. Written as DNA, the CDR3 is TGTGCCAGCAGGGGAACGACTAGCGGTTACAATGAGCAGTTCTTC.

As to this clonotype: Since it is a stray read in a library aimed at alpha chains, this beta chain has a size that is not meaningful. This rearrangement joins TRBV6-2 or TRBV6-3 to TRBJ1-1; D not certain. The V end was cut by 2 bases, the J end by 2 bases, with 6 bases between. The germline gives CDR1 MNHEY, CDR2 SVGEGT. The CDR3 covers 13 residues. Here the CDR3 reads CASSYILNTEAFF. The CDR3 DNA sequence: TGTGCCAGCAGTTACATACTAAACACTGAAGCTTTCTTT.

This clonotype showed up many times. This beta chain is off target for a library built for alpha chains, so its abundance means little. The rearrangement joins TRBV20-1 to TRBJ2-5; 16 positions agree with TRBD2. The CDR3 has 18 amino acids. V trimming: 6 bases; J trimming: 5 bases; junction bases outside the gene matches: 15. Per germline, CDR1 DFQATT and CDR2 SNEGSKA (reference sequence). CDR3 nucleotide sequence: TGCAGTGCCCTAGTCATCGGGACTAGCGGGGGGGCCGGGGAGACCCAGTACTTC. This codes for CSALVIGTSGGAGETQYF.

In regard to this clonotype: This beta chain is a stray sequence in a library constructed for alpha chains; its clone size is not meaningful. The chain has TRBV7-2 and TRBJ2-5; TRBD2 agrees at 7 bases. J gave up 6 bases and V 0 bases, and 4 bases lay outside the gene matches. This CDR3 has 14 residues. Germline V gene lookup returns CDR1 SGHTA and CDR2 FQGNSA. The CDR3 is CASSLAGGSKTQYF. The DNA of the CDR3 is TGTGCCAGCAGCTTAGCGGGAGGGTCGAAGACCCAGTACTTC.

By share, this clonotype ranks as medium-sized. The library was designed around alpha chains, so this beta chain is a stray read whose abundance carries little weight. The chain employs TRBV4-2 and TRBJ2-5; the D is unclear. Germline CDR1 and CDR2: LGHNA and YNFKEQ. Trimming removed 0 bases from V and 4 bases from J, with 12 bases in between. This CDR3 has 15 amino acids. CDR3 loop: CASSQDGGIGETQYF. CDR3 DNA: TGTGCCAGCAGCCAAGATGGTGGGATTGGAGAGACCCAGTACTTC.

This clonotype appeared many times. The library was designed around alpha chains, so this beta chain is a stray read whose abundance carries little weight. The V gene is TRBV21-1, the J gene TRBJ2-2; the DNA was not used to check the table's D call, TRBD1. TRBV21-1 corresponds to a pseudogene. The length of the CDR3 is 16 residues. The CDR3 bases are TGTGCCAGTATTAGTGACCGGGGACCAGACACCGGGGAGCTGTTTTTT. It specifies CASISDRGPDTGELFF.

In its sample, this clonotype was seen many times. This beta chain turned up in a library designed for alpha chains; as an off-target read, its abundance says little. The chain combines TRBV3-1 with TRBJ2-3; 7 bases align to TRBD2. Looked up from germline, CDR1 is LGHDT and CDR2 is YNNKEL (reference sequence). This CDR3 has 14 residues. V shed 4 bases, J shed 0 bases, and the junction held 1 base outside the gene matches. CDR3 protein: CASSLSGSTDTQYF. The CDR3 bases are TGTGCCAGCAGCCTTAGCGGGAGCACAGATACGCAGTATTTT.

In its sample, this clonotype is medium-sized (0.01 to 0.1%). A junction end diverges from the germline sequence, so it may reflect a read error. Little can be read into the size of this beta chain, an off-target read in a library designed for alpha chains. The rearrangement joins TRBV7-7 to TRBJ2-5; 8 bases are a match to TRBD2. CDR3 length: 16 residues. Germline V CDR1 and CDR2: SSHAT, FNYEAQ (reference sequence). The CDR3 nucleotides read TGTGCTAGCAGCTTAAGTAAGCGGGAGAAGCAAGAGACCCAGTACTTC. Translation: CASSLSKREKQETQYF.

By share, this clonotype counts as medium-sized (0.01 to 0.1%). With the library built for alpha chains, this beta chain is off target and its frequency is not meaningful. The CDR3 region is CAISVQGSTEAFF. DNA for the CDR3: TGTGCCATCAGTGTCCAGGGGAGCACTGAAGCTTTCTTT. The chain couples TRBV10-3 to TRBJ1-1; possibly TRBD1 for D (6 bases). With 4 bases removed from V and 4 bases from J, the gap between germline ends came to 10 bases. The CDR3 contains 13 residues. CDR1 and CDR2 from the germline V gene are ENHRY and SYGVKD.

This clonotype was detected ten times or more. A library made for alpha chains picked up this beta chain off target, so its size means little. The genes are TRBV20-1 and TRBJ2-1, with 8 positions matching TRBD2. The CDR3 spans 13 residues. The V segment lost 6 bases and the J segment 5 bases; nucleotides outside the gene matches: 6. Germline CDR1 and CDR2: DFQATT and SNEGSKA (reference sequence). This chain's CDR3 is CSASLAVNNEQFF. DNA for the CDR3: TGCAGTGCCTCACTAGCGGTTAACAATGAGCAGTTCTTC.

This clonotype was detected many times. The library was built for alpha chains, so this beta chain is an off-target read and its size means little. J is TRBJ2-3 and V is TRBV27, with TRBD2 identical over 7 bases. The V and J ends lost 8 bases and 1 base, in that order; junction bases with no gene match: 12. The CDR3 contains 16 residues. CDR1 and CDR2 (germline): MNHEY, SMNVEV (reference sequence). CDR3 bases: TGTGCCAGCCCTAGCGGCTCAATGTTTGGCACAGATACGCAGTATTTT. Protein product: CASPSGSMFGTDTQYF.

This clonotype was seen many times. Since the library was made to target alpha chains, this beta chain is a stray read and its abundance is not meaningful. V usage is TRBV28 and J usage is TRBJ1-4; no firm D call. V was shortened by 5 bases and J by 8 bases, with 21 bases between the two germline ends. In germline, CDR1 is MDHEN, CDR2 SYDVKM. CDR3 length: 16 amino acids. The CDR3 loop is CASSPSEKGFGEKLFF. The CDR3 DNA follows: TGTGCCAGCAGTCCGTCGGAGAAGGGTTTTGGAGAAAAACTGTTTTTT.

The table lists this clonotype with many counts. This beta chain is an off-target read within a library intended for alpha chains, so its frequency means little. The rearrangement joins TRBV6-6 to TRBJ1-1; a weak D match, TRBD1 (6 bases). Trimming cost V 4 bases and J 0 bases, with 9 bases left between them. Germline V lookup: CDR1 MNHNY, CDR2 SVGAGI (reference sequence). CDR3 length: 14 residues. The CDR3 is CASSSHRVNTEAFF. Written as DNA, the CDR3 is TGTGCCAGCAGTTCCCACAGGGTGAACACTGAAGCTTTCTTT.

This clonotype was seen repeatedly, ten times or more. A library made for alpha chains picked up this beta chain off target, so its size means little. The chain has TRBV5-1 and TRBJ2-7; TRBD2 aligns across 13 bases. Germline V gene lookup returns CDR1 SGHRS and CDR2 YFSETQ. Germline trimming cut 0 bases from V and 5 bases from J; bases unmatched to any gene: 5. This CDR3 contains 16 residues. CDR3 sequence (DNA): TGCGCCAGCAGCTTGGCCGGGACTAGCGGGAACCACGAGCAGTACTTC. This encodes CASSLAGTSGNHEQYF.

This clonotype was recorded many times. In a library made to pick up alpha chains, this beta chain is a stray read with a size that means little. DNA of the CDR3: TGTGCCAGCAGTTACGTTCTAGCGGGGGGACGAGAGACCCAGTACTTC. This codes for CASSYVLAGGRETQYF. The chain is built from TRBV6-6 and TRBJ2-5; 11 positions agree with TRBD2. V lost 2 bases, J lost 4 bases, and 6 bases stayed unmatched. CDR1 MNHNY and CDR2 SVGAGI come from the germline V gene (reference sequence). The CDR3 contains 16 residues.

Of note for this clonotype: The library was designed around alpha chains, so this beta chain is a stray read whose abundance carries little weight. The chain has TRBV6-2 or TRBV6-3 and TRBJ2-6; D call uncertain. Germline assignment: CDR1 MNHEY and CDR2 SVGEGT. V lost 11 bases and J 2 bases, leaving 13 bases between the germline ends. CDR3 size: 14 residues. The CDR3 DNA follows: TGTGCCTCTCAGGACCCCACTGGGGCCAACGTCCTGACTTTC. Amino acids: CASQDPTGANVLTF.

There are many counts of this clonotype. For a library built for alpha chains, this beta chain is a stray read; little rests on its size. The chain employs TRBV7-9 and TRBJ2-5; no clear D. This CDR3 has 13 residues. Germline CDR1 is SEHNR and CDR2 is FQNEAQ (reference sequence). V was cut by 1 base and J by 4 bases, with 7 bases left in between. The CDR3 DNA follows: TGTGCCAGCAGCTTAGATGGGTCAGAGACCCAGTACTTC. Translation: CASSLDGSETQYF. Drawing the rest from reference TRBV7-9 and TRBJ2-5, the complete variable domain is DTGVSQNPRHKITKRGQNVTFRCDPISEHNRLYWYRQTLGQGPEFLTYFQNEAQLEKSRLLSDRFSAERPKGSFSTLEIQRTEQGDSAMYLCASSLDGSETQYFGPGTRLLVL.

Worth noting for this clonotype: This beta chain came through as a stray read in a library set up for alpha chains, and its size says little. The chain recombines TRBV6-6 with TRBJ2-2; TRBD1 aligns across 9 bases. The CDR3 spans 16 residues. With 7 bases clipped from V and 3 bases from J, the junction kept 9 bases outside the gene matches. The germline CDR1 and CDR2 sequences are MNHNY and SVGAGI (reference sequence). CDR3 bases: TGTGCCAGCACTCTGGACAGGGGAAGGGACACCGGGGAGCTGTTTTTT. Amino acid sequence: CASTLDRGRDTGELFF.

Comment on this clonotype: The library was built for alpha chains, so this beta chain is an off-target read and its size means little. The J gene is TRBJ2-7, the V gene TRBV7-2; TRBD1 agrees at 9 bases. Germline V gene lookup returns CDR1 SGHTA and CDR2 FQGNSA. Germline trimming cut 5 bases from V and 6 bases from J; bases unmatched to any gene: 8. This CDR3 is 14 amino acids long. CDR3 in amino acids: CASSPPGTGREQYF. For the CDR3, the DNA is TGTGCCAGCAGCCCCCCCGGGACAGGGCGCGAGCAGTACTTC. Supplemented by reference TRBV7-2 and TRBJ2-7, the full variable domain reads GAGVSQSPSNKVTEKGKDVELRCDPISGHTALYWYRQSLGQGLEFLIYFQGNSAPDKSGLPSDRFSAERTGGSVSTLTIQRTQQEDSAVYLCASSPPGTGREQYFGPGTRLTVT.

This clonotype was recorded a few times. Within a library made for alpha chains, this beta chain is off target, and its count is uninformative. The chain couples TRBV7-2 to TRBJ2-5; TRBD2 matches at 7 bases. CDR3 length equals 14 residues. J gave up 0 bases and V 4 bases, and 2 bases lay outside the gene matches. CDR1 and CDR2 (germline): SGHTA, FQGNSA. CDR3 sequence (DNA): TGTGCCAGCAGCTACGGGGGGAACCAAGAGACCCAGTACTTC. The encoded protein is CASSYGGNQETQYF.

This clonotype has only a few counts. The library was designed around alpha chains, so this beta chain is a stray read whose abundance carries little weight. The chain recombines TRBV12-3 or TRBV12-4 with TRBJ1-2; 7 positions match TRBD1. The ends lost 6 bases at V and 7 bases at J; junction bases unmatched: 8. This CDR3 contains 13 residues. Here the CDR3 reads CASRTGTVSGYTF. The CDR3 bases are TGTGCCAGCAGAACCGGGACAGTAAGTGGCTACACCTTC.

This clonotype was counted many times. For a library built for alpha chains, this beta chain is a stray read; little rests on its size. J is TRBJ2-7 and V is TRBV11-2; 8 positions agree with TRBD2. Germline V gives CDR1 SGHAT, CDR2 FQNNGV. Losses at the gene ends were 1 base for V and 4 bases for J; bases not matched to a gene: 6. This CDR3 comprises 15 residues. The chain's CDR3 is CASSLAGGPTYEQYF. The CDR3 region has the DNA TGTGCCAGCAGCTTAGCGGGAGGGCCAACTTACGAGCAGTACTTC.

This clonotype was seen ten or more times. This beta chain is a stray sequence in a library constructed for alpha chains; its clone size is not meaningful. The chain uses TRBV29-1 and TRBJ2-2; D is unresolved. Trimming shortened V by 2 bases and J by 3 bases, and 19 bases separated the two germline ends. The CDR3 covers 17 residues. CDR1 is SQVTM and CDR2 is ANQGSEA in the germline V gene. CDR3 DNA sequence: TGCAGCGTTGAATCCTTCGCCCCGCCCCATCACACCGGGGAGCTGTTTTTT. Amino acid sequence: CSVESFAPPHHTGELFF.

The sample holds many counts of this clonotype. This beta chain turned up in a library designed for alpha chains; as an off-target read, its abundance says little. The chain uses TRBV5-4 and TRBJ1-1; tentatively, D is TRBD1 (5 bases). Germline CDR1 reads SGHNT; CDR2 reads YYREEE (reference sequence). This CDR3 has 14 amino acids. V was trimmed by 1 base and J by 2 bases, leaving 9 bases between them. In DNA form, the CDR3 reads TGTGCCAGCAGCTTGTTTGACAGAAACACTGAAGCTTTCTTT. Protein: CASSLFDRNTEAFF.

At least ten counts were recorded for this clonotype. The library was designed around alpha chains, so this beta chain is a stray read whose abundance carries little weight. This rearrangement joins TRBV5-1 to TRBJ2-1; 9 bases match TRBD2. The germline gives CDR1 SGHRS, CDR2 YFSETQ. CDR3 size: 14 residues. V lost 0 bases to trimming and J lost 10 bases; unmatched junction nucleotides: 5. The CDR3 nucleotides read TGCGCCAGCAGCTTGGCGGGTCTAGCGGGGGAGCAGTTCTTC. This sequence encodes CASSLAGLAGEQFF.

Remarks on this clonotype: A library made for alpha chains picked up this beta chain off target, so its size means little. V gene TRBV7-2 combines with J gene TRBJ2-6; D gene unclear. Trimming cost V 5 bases and J 1 base, with 9 bases left between them. CDR3 size: 15 residues. Germline V gene sequence: CDR1 SGHTA, CDR2 FQGNSA. CDR3 residues: CASSLARSGANVLTF. The CDR3 DNA reads TGTGCCAGCAGCCTCGCCCGGTCTGGGGCCAACGTCCTGACTTTC.